Listed below are T cell receptor beta chains from one sample, sequenced in a study of regulatory T cells in long-lasting Graves disease. TCRdb passed the multiplex PCR reads through MiXCR, listing each CDR3 protein once. The sample lists over 450,000 distinct CDR3 sequences, approximately 12% occurring once. A further study also used this sample, focusing on T cells in Graves' hyperthyroidism and ophthalmopathy.

This material consisted of peripheral blood mononuclear cells (PBMCs), taken at new diagnosis, from a patient treated with antithyroid drugs. Every receptor here comes from a woman in her 30s with Graves disease. Both conserved end residues are part of each CDR3. A D gene is named only where the DNA matches it firmly. Only some rows state a clone size, as once, few, many or a class for expanded clones.

d_call	j_call	cdr3_length	v_call	clone_size	cdr3_nt	cdr3_aa
NA	TRBJ1-1	13	TRBV20-1	few	TGCAGTGCTAGGAGACAACCGAACACTGAAGCTTTCTTT	CSARRQPNTEAFF
NA	TRBJ1-5	16	TRBV6-1	many	TGTGCCAGCAGTGAAGTACTGATATGGGGGTTCTCGCCCCAGCATTTT	CASSEVLIWGFSPQHF
NA	TRBJ1-6	14	TRBV12-3/TRBV12-4	many	TGTGCCAGCAGTCCGACAGGCTATAATTCACCCCTCCACTTT	CASSPTGYNSPLHF
NA	TRBJ1-1	13	TRBV7-9	many	TGTGCCAGCAGCTTAGGGTGGCCGATCGAAGCTTTCTTT	CASSLGWPIEAFF
NA	TRBJ2-7	12	TRBV29-1	many	TGCAGCGTTGAAATGGGGCCTGCCGAGCAGTACTTC	CSVEMGPAEQYF
TRBD2	TRBJ2-1	16	TRBV27	few	TGTGCCAGCAGGCTAGCGGGAGGGCCATTTGGCTATGAGCAGTTCTTC	CASRLAGGPFGYEQFF
NA	TRBJ2-2	15	TRBV7-9	few	TGTGCCAGCAGCTCCTTAGACAGCCACACCGGGGAGCTGTTTTTT	CASSSLDSHTGELFF
NA	TRBJ1-5	12	TRBV19	NA	TGTGCCAGTAGTGAGCTAGGTCAGCCCCAGCATTTT	CASSELGQPQHF
NA	TRBJ1-5	14	TRBV6-1	many	TGTGCCAGCAGTAGGGGTATCAACAATCAGCCCCAGCATTTT	CASSRGINNQPQHF
NA	TRBJ2-5	13	TRBV3-1	many	TGTGCCAGCAGGGGACTGGCGAGGGAGACCCAGTACTTC	CASRGLARETQYF
TRBD2	TRBJ2-7	15	TRBV19	many	TGTGCCAGTAGTACCCCAGCGGGAGGATCCTACGAGCAGTACTTC	CASSTPAGGSYEQYF